This section outlines one T cell receptor beta chain sequence together with its context. Which antigen it targets is not known. One base away there is no much larger clone; base qualities are not given. This specimen belongs to a study of blood T cells in healthy people across ages (dated by TCRdb to between 2014 and 2016). As for the study more broadly: In model experiments, template switching captured roughly one uniquely barcoded TCR beta cDNA molecule for every two T cells. The donors were divided into four age groups: young (average around 16 years), middle-aged (about 39), aged (under 70) and long-lived (82). Donors of different ages were randomly distributed across sequencing lanes to avoid experimental bias. The study analyzed two additional independent replicas of 1 million unique cDNA reads from the same blood draw for two donors, one aged 18 to 30 and one aged 80 or older. Using deep sequencing normalized with unique cDNA molecular identifiers, the study measured how TCR beta repertoire diversity changes with age.

The germline V gene sets CDR1 to SGHRS and CDR2 to YFSETQ. The CDR3 holds 14 amino acids from the cysteine to the phenylalanine. Kept here is only the CDR3 DNA, which spans 42 bases and is read in frame from base 1. V is reduced by 1 base and J by 7 bases, leaving a spacing of 12 bases between them. Library construction relied on 5' RACE. A second PCR of roughly 7 to 12 cycles was run with a J-beta primer mix and a sample-barcoded 5' primer. A unique molecular identifier was introduced onto each TCR beta cDNA molecule by a template-switch 5' adaptor carrying 12 random nucleotides. Each sample yielded at least 3 million CDR3-containing paired-end reads. First-strand cDNA synthesis was performed from all RNA using the Mint cDNA synthesis kit, with priming by a TRBC-specific oligonucleotide. All cDNA was treated with uracil-DNA glycosylase and then went through a first 18-cycle PCR with the universal primers M1SS and BC2_uni_R. The original methods were these. For normalization, 1 million high-quality reads, each with a distinct molecular identifier, were randomly selected from each sample. Reads with shared molecular identifiers were discarded instead of being binned into consensus sequences. MiTCR, run with a Q25 quality threshold and the strictest error-elimination algorithm, handled CDR3 identification, clonotype clustering and error correction. A nonparametric unseen species model with Euler transformation was used to estimate a lower bound on total TCR beta diversity. TCRdb itself trimmed the public reads at Q25 with fastp, ran MiXCR and retained productive beta chains. Duplicate CDR3 protein sequences are folded into a single record with the most common DNA and genes. TCRdb's processing, not the study's, gives the V and J calls here. Within this sample are 1,800,000 or so distinct CDR3 sequences, with about 39% of them counted one time only. Under 25% of the sample rests with the top ten.

The donors were 40 or so Caucasian individuals from Russia, aged about 6 to 100 years, who were systemically healthy. Each donor gave approximately 10 milliliters of peripheral blood, collected into EDTA-treated Vacutainer tubes. Ficoll-Paque density-gradient centrifugation was used to isolate PBMCs, with at least 6.5 million per sample. Total RNA, at least 5 micrograms per sample, was extracted from PBMCs with Trizol reagent. For every donor, an aliquot of PBMCs went through flow cytometry to measure the percentages of naive CD45RAhigh/CD27high T cells. The paper's findings and limits, for the study overall: The long-lived group showed more naive CD4+ T cells, fewer expanded clones and increased TCR diversity than the aged group, suggesting age selection. Since profiling was done on bulk unsorted PBMCs, naive and antigen-experienced compartments could not be conclusively compared. Observed TCR beta diversity per million T cells fell roughly linearly with age, and a significant reduction was already apparent by age about 43. The CMV infection status of donors was not known, potentially confounding age-related changes in expanded clonotypes. Observed TCR beta diversity correlated strongly with the percentage of naive T cells measured by flow cytometry. Estimates of total diversity from one million sequenced T cells were regarded as lower bounds and underestimates.

In this chain, TRBV5-1 is recombined with TRBJ2-1; a weak D assignment points to TRBD1 (5 bases agree). The TCR sequence derives from a human donor in good health. Material: blood. Read as DNA, the sequence is TGCGCCAGCAGCTTGTCTAGACAGTTGAATGAGCAGTTCTTC. Its product reads: CASSLSRQLNEQFF.